One and the same sample provided the 10 T cell receptor beta chains below, sequenced in a study of T cell responses to AZD1222 COVID-19 vaccine. The repertoire was sequenced with immunoSEQ multiplex PCR; TCRdb's copy has only in-frame clones and lacks some. Here the sample spans fewer than 90,000 clones, roughly 90% being singletons. Source: peripheral blood, taken 28 days after the second AZD1222 dose. The receptors were gathered from an adult who received the AZD1222 COVID-19 vaccine.

This clone appeared once. A junction boundary mismatches the germline segment, possibly from a read error. The chain joins TRBV6-1 to TRBJ2-7, with 8 bases identical to TRBD2. The CDR3 is 14 amino acids. Germline CDR1 is MNHNS and CDR2 is SASEGT. The CDR3 DNA sequence: TGTGCCAGCAGCGAAGCGGGGGCCCTATACGGTCAGTACTTC. This sequence encodes CASSEAGALYGQYF.

This clone was recorded only once. The chain couples TRBV30 to TRBJ2-5; 8 bases are shared with TRBD2. The trim removed 4 bases at V and 1 base at J, leaving 2 bases unmatched. This CDR3 is built from 13 residues. The V gene's germline CDR1 is GTSNPN and CDR2 SVGIG (reference sequence). The CDR3 DNA reads TGTGCCTGGACTAGCGGGCCCCAAGAGACCCAGTACTTC. Protein product: CAWTSGPQETQYF.

The chain has TRBV4-2 and TRBJ1-6; D is ambiguous. CDR1 and CDR2 (germline): LGHNA, YNFKEQ. The V end lost 6 bases, the J end lost 0 bases, and 21 bases lay between the germline ends. This CDR3 comprises 19 residues. The CDR3 nucleotides read TGTGCCAGCAGTGACTACCACTTTGGGGAGAGCTCCTATAATTCACCCCTCCACTTT. Its protein product is CASSDYHFGESSYNSPLHF.

This sequence joins TRBV7-9 and TRBJ1-2, with D possibly TRBD1 on 5 matching bases. Germline values: CDR1 SEHNR, CDR2 FQNEAQ (reference sequence). Trimming removed 3 bases from V and 4 bases from J, with 9 bases in between. This CDR3 region has 13 residues. CDR3 sequence: CASSFGGGYGYTF. CDR3 coding DNA: TGTGCCAGCAGCTTTGGGGGAGGCTATGGCTACACCTTC.

The CDR3 DNA reads as TGTGCCTGGACCCCCTGGGGAGGAAATCCCTACGAGCAGTACTTC. Translating gives CAWTPWGGNPYEQYF. This sequence joins TRBV30 and TRBJ2-7; a weak D match, TRBD2 (6 bases). Trimming shortened V by 4 bases and J by 2 bases, and 18 bases separated the two germline ends. Looked up from germline, CDR1 is GTSNPN and CDR2 is SVGIG (reference sequence). The CDR3 loop spans 15 amino acids.

The chain is built from TRBV2 and TRBJ1-5; TRBD1 aligns across 8 bases. The CDR3 is 14 residues long. After removal of 7 bases from V and 2 bases from J, the junction contained 4 bases not matched to a gene. CDR1 and CDR2 (germline): SNHLY, FYNNEI. The CDR3 nucleotides are TGTGCCAGCACAGGGACAGGCGGCAATCAGCCCCAGCATTTT. Protein product: CASTGTGGNQPQHF. Using reference TRBV2 and TRBJ1-5 for the parts outside the CDR3, the full variable domain is EPEVTQTPSHQVTQMGQEVILRCVPISNHLYFYWYRQILGQKVEFLVSFYNNEISEKSEIFDDQFSVERPDGSNFTLKIRSTKLEDSAMYFCASTGTGGNQPQHFGDGTRLSIL.

The rearrangement joins TRBV5-1 to TRBJ1-4; D remains ambiguous. The length of the CDR3 is 16 residues. CDR1 is SGHRS, CDR2 YFSETQ, per germline. Deletions cut 0 bases from V and 0 bases from J, with 9 bases between. The chain's CDR3 is CASSLAPVTTNEKLFF. The CDR3 DNA reads TGCGCCAGCAGCTTGGCGCCAGTTACAACTAATGAAAAACTGTTTTTT.

V is TRBV25-1 and J is TRBJ2-1; TRBD2 agrees at 10 bases. CDR1 and CDR2 (germline): MGHDK, SYGVNS. The CDR3 runs to 16 residues. The V and J ends lost 3 bases and 3 bases, in that order; junction bases with no gene match: 5. Here the CDR3 reads CASSDSVAGGYNEQFF. The CDR3 nucleotides are TGTGCCAGCAGTGATTCGGTAGCGGGGGGCTACAATGAGCAGTTCTTC.

This sequence joins TRBV28 and TRBJ1-2; TRBD1 agrees at 10 bases. Germline V CDR1 and CDR2: MDHEN, SYDVKM. The CDR3 length is 13 residues. V gave up 6 bases and J gave up 7 bases; unmatched junction bases: 5. In DNA, the CDR3 is TGTGCCAGCAGAACGGACAGGGGGAGTGGCTACACCTTC. Translating gives CASRTDRGSGYTF.

The CDR3 nucleotides read TGTGCCAGCAGCGTCGGACTAGCGGGGGGCACAGATACGCAGTATTTT. This translates into CASSVGLAGGTDTQYF. The chain carries TRBV7-2 and TRBJ2-3; 13 bases align to TRBD2. The germline gives CDR1 SGHTA, CDR2 FQGNSA. This CDR3 contains 16 residues. J gave up 1 base and V 5 bases, and 3 bases lay outside the gene matches.